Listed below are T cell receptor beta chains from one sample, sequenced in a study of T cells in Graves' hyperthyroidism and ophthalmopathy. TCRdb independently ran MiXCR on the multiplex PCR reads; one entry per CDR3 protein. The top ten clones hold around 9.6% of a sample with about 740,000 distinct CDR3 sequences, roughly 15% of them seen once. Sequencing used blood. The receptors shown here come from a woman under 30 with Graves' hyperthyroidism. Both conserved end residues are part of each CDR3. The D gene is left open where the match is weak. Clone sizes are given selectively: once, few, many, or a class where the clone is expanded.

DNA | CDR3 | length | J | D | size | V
TGTGCCAGCAGCCAGGAGACTAGCGGGGGGTTCTACGAGCAGTACTTC | CASSQETSGGFYEQYF | 16 | TRBJ2-7 | TRBD2 | once | TRBV3-1
TGCAGTGCTAGAGATGCAGGTCACGAGCAGTACTTC | CSARDAGHEQYF | 12 | TRBJ2-7 | . | many | TRBV20-1
TGTGCCAGCAGCCAAGGTCGACTAGCCAGCTACAATGAGCAGTTCTTC | CASSQGRLASYNEQFF | 16 | TRBJ2-1 | TRBD2 | many | TRBV7-8
TGCGCCAGCAGCCCCTCAGGGACTAGCGCCCAAGAGACCCAGTACTTC | CASSPSGTSAQETQYF | 16 | TRBJ2-5 | TRBD2 | . | TRBV5-1
TGTGCCACCAGCAGAGTTCCGGGACAGGTTGTTTCCGGGGAGCTGTTTTTT | CATSRVPGQVVSGELFF | 17 | TRBJ2-2 | TRBD1 | few | TRBV15
TGTGCCAGCAGCTACTTAGCGGGAGCACGCACAGATACGCAGTATTTT | CASSYLAGARTDTQYF | 16 | TRBJ2-3 | TRBD2 | many | TRBV11-2
TGTGCCAGCAGGGGAGGGGGAGCCTCCTACGAGCAGTACTTC | CASRGGGASYEQYF | 14 | TRBJ2-7 | . | . | TRBV14
TGTGCCAGCAGTTCTTCCAGGGGTTTGGCCTACAATGAGCAGTTCTTC | CASSSSRGLAYNEQFF | 16 | TRBJ2-1 | . | few | TRBV6-1
TGTGCCAGCAGCTTAGGCGGAGGGGGCCAAGAGACCCAGTACTTC | CASSLGGGGQETQYF | 15 | TRBJ2-5 | . | many | TRBV7-2
TGTGCCAGCCCTCGGAGAGGGGCAGATACGCAGTATTTT | CASPRRGADTQYF | 13 | TRBJ2-3 | . | many | TRBV2
TGTGCCAGCAGCCACAGGGGGGACACCGGGGAGCTGTTTTTT | CASSHRGDTGELFF | 14 | TRBJ2-2 | TRBD1 | few | TRBV2
TGCGCCAGCAGCTTTGATTCGGGATACACCGGGGAGCTGTTTTTT | CASSFDSGYTGELFF | 15 | TRBJ2-2 | . | . | TRBV5-1
TGTGCCAGCAGCTTTATGGGGCATGGCTACACCTTC | CASSFMGHGYTF | 12 | TRBJ1-2 | . | many | TRBV7-9
TGCAGTGCTACCGGAGGGAGTACTACCTACGAGCAGTACTTC | CSATGGSTTYEQYF | 14 | TRBJ2-7 | . | few | TRBV20-1
TGTGCCAGCAGCGCCGGGACAGGGATGAACACTGAAGCTTTCTTT | CASSAGTGMNTEAFF | 15 | TRBJ1-1 | TRBD1 | few | TRBV5-8
TGTGCCAGCAGCCGTTGGACCCGAGGAGGCTACACCTTC | CASSRWTRGGYTF | 13 | TRBJ1-2 | . | . | TRBV3-1
TGTGCCAGCAGTTTGGGGAGCAGCATGAACACTGAAGCTTTCTTT | CASSLGSSMNTEAFF | 15 | TRBJ1-1 | . | many | TRBV28
TGTGCCAGCAGCTTACGCGGGACAGCTTACACCGGGGAGCTGTTTTTT | CASSLRGTAYTGELFF | 16 | TRBJ2-2 | . | . | TRBV7-2
TGTGCCTGGAGTGTTGGGCCCATCGAGCAGTACTTC | CAWSVGPIEQYF | 12 | TRBJ2-7 | . | many | TRBV30
TGTGCCAGCAGTGGGCTAGCGGGAGTACTCAATGAGCAGTTCTTC | CASSGLAGVLNEQFF | 15 | TRBJ2-1 | TRBD2 | few | TRBV27
TGTGCCAGCAGTTTATTTCGACAGGGACCTAATCAGCCCCAGCATTTT | CASSLFRQGPNQPQHF | 16 | TRBJ1-5 | TRBD1 | many | TRBV28
TGTGCCAGCAGCCCCGGGACAGGGGGTAGCACTGAAGCTTTCTTT | CASSPGTGGSTEAFF | 15 | TRBJ1-1 | TRBD1 | many | TRBV11-2
TGTGCCAGCAGTTCGGGACAGGTGGGTGAGCAGTTCTTC | CASSSGQVGEQFF | 13 | TRBJ2-1 | TRBD1 | many | TRBV6-2/TRBV6-3
TGTGCCAGCAGTTTGGGACAGGGTGACATGAACACTGAAGCTTTCTTT | CASSLGQGDMNTEAFF | 16 | TRBJ1-1 | TRBD1 | . | TRBV6-5
TGTGCCAGCAGTTGGTCTAGCGGACCCTACGAGCAGTACTTC | CASSWSSGPYEQYF | 14 | TRBJ2-7 | TRBD2 | . | TRBV27
TGCAGTGCTAGAAGGGACGGTGCCTACGAGCAGTACTTC | CSARRDGAYEQYF | 13 | TRBJ2-7 | . | many | TRBV20-1
TGTGCCTGGAGTGCCCCCCGGGACATGGGAAGGTATGGCTACACCTTC | CAWSAPRDMGRYGYTF | 16 | TRBJ1-2 | . | few | TRBV30
TGTGCCAGCAGCGTAGGGACAGGGGATAATTCACCCCTCCACTTT | CASSVGTGDNSPLHF | 15 | TRBJ1-6 | TRBD1 | many | TRBV9